This T cell receptor (beta chain) derives from a study of blood T cell repertoires in COVID-19. Study information: The samples span acute and convalescent COVID-19 from the United States, Italy and Spain.

Looked up from germline, CDR1 is MNHEY and CDR2 is SVGAGI. This CDR3 comprises 15 residues. V gave up 8 bases and J gave up 3 bases; unmatched junction bases: 12. A single count supports this clone. Libraries were prepared by immunoSEQ multiplex PCR; TCRdb keeps only in-frame clonotypes and omits some of them. The sample holds roughly 260,000 clones, approximately 86% seen once. Input material: peripheral blood. The TCR sequence derives from a man between 40 and 49 years old who had recovered from COVID-19. The V call is TRBV6-5, the J call TRBJ1-2; 7 bases are a match to TRBD1. The CDR3 DNA is TGTGCCAGCGGGAGACAGGGCGTAATAGACTATGGCTACACCTTC. Translating it yields CASGRQGVIDYGYTF.